Detailed here is one T cell receptor beta chain. This sample is part of a study of siplizumab effects on memory and regulatory T cells. Sequencing used immunoSEQ multiplex PCR; TCRdb keeps in-frame clones, though not all of them. The sample lists about 50,000 clones, about 88% occurring once. The source material was naive CD8+ T cells sorted from blood. This clonotype originated in a human donor in good health.

The CDR3 coding sequence is TGTGCCAGCAGCACAGGCTACGAGCAGTACTTC. This encodes CASSTGYEQYF. This chain connects TRBV6-5 to TRBJ2-7; TRBD1 might be the D (5 bases). Trimming left V 6 bases short and J 3 bases short, with 6 bases between. The CDR3 totals 11 residues. CDR1 and CDR2 from the germline V gene are MNHEY and SVGAGI.